This T cell receptor (beta chain) was profiled in a study of T cell repertoires in cytomegalovirus infection. Whole-study context: Signatures in public TCR beta sequences pointed to both CMV infection and matching HLA type. Study observations and caveats: Cumulated frequencies of public TCR beta families served to identify carriers of CMV plus the relevant HLA.

Germline CDR1 reads SGHVS; CDR2 reads FNYEAQ. Trimming left V 5 bases short and J 7 bases short, with 14 bases between. CDR3 size: 13 residues. TCRdb re-derived calls from the reads in MiXCR, one entry per CDR3 protein. The profile shows 650,000 to 900,000 distinct CDR3 sequences, almost 30% of them singletons. Note on this clonotype: What it binds is not known.

The sample was cultured CD8+ T cells from PBMCs, taken from culture after CMV antigen stimulation. This chain connects TRBV7-6 to TRBJ1-1, with D hard to call. This receptor was taken from a human donor in good health (CMV status not recorded). Some clones in this sample may be carry-over from other donors' samples. The CDR3 sequence: CASSPGAPFEAFF. The DNA for the CDR3 is TGTGCCAGCAGCCCGGGCGCTCCCTTTGAAGCTTTCTTT.